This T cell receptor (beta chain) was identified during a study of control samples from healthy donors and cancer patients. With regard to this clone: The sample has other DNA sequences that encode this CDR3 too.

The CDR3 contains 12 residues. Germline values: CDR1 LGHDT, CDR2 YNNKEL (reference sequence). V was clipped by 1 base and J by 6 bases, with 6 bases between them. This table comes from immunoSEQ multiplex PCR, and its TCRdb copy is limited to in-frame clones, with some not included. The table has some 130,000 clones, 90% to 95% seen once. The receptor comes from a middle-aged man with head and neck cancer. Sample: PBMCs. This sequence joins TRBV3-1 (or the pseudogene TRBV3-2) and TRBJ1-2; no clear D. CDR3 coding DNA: TGTGCCAGCAGCCAAGGAGGGCATGGCTACACCTTC. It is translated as CASSQGGHGYTF.